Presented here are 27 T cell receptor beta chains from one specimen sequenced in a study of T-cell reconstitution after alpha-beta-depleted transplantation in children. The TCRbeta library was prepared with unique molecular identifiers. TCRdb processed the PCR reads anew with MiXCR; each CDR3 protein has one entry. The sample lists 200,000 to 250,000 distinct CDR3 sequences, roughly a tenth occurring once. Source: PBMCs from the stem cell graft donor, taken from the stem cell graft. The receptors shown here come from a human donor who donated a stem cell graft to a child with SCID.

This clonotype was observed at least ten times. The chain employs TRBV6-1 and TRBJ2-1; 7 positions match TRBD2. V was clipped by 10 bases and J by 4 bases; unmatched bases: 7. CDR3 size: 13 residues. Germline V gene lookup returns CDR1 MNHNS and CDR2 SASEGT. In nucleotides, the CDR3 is TGTGCCACATTGAACGGGGGGTACAATGAGCAGTTCTTC. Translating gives CATLNGGYNEQFF.

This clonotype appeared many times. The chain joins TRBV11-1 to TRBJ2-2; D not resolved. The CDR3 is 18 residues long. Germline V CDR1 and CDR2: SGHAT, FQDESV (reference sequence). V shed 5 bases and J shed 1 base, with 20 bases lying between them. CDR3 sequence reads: CASSPRLIGSLNTGELFF. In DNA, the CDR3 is TGTGCCAGCAGCCCCCGATTAATCGGGTCCCTGAACACCGGGGAGCTGTTTTTT.

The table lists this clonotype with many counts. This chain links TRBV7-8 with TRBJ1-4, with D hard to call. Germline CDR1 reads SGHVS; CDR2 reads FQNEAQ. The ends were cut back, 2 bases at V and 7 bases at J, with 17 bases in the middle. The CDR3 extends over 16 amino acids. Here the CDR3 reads CASSLMAAVAGEKLFF. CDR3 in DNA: TGTGCCAGCAGCTTAATGGCCGCGGTCGCGGGTGAAAAACTGTTTTTT.

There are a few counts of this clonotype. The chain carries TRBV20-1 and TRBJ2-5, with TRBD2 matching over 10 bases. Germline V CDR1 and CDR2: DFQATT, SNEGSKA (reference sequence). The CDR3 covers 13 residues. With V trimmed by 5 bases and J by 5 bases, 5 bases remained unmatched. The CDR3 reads CSAVAGGVETQYF. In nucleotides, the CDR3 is TGCAGTGCTGTAGCGGGGGGTGTGGAGACCCAGTACTTC.

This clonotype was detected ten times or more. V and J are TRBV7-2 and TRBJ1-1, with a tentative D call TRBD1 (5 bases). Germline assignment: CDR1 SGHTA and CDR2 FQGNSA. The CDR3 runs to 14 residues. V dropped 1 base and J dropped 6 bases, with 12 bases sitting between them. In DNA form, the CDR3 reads TGTGCCAGCAGCTTAGATTGGGGGTCCCCTGAAGCTTTCTTT. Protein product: CASSLDWGSPEAFF.

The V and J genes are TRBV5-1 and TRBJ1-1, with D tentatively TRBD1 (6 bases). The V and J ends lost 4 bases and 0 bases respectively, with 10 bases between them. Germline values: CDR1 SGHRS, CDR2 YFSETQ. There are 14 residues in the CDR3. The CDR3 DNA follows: TGCGCCAGCAGCCCAGACAGGATGAACACTGAAGCTTTCTTT. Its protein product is CASSPDRMNTEAFF. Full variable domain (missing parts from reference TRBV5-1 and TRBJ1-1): KAGVTQTPRYLIKTRGQQVTLSCSPISGHRSVSWYQQTPGQGLQFLFEYFSETQRNKGNFPGRFSGRQFSNSRSEMNVSTLELGDSALYLCASSPDRMNTEAFFGQGTRLTVV.

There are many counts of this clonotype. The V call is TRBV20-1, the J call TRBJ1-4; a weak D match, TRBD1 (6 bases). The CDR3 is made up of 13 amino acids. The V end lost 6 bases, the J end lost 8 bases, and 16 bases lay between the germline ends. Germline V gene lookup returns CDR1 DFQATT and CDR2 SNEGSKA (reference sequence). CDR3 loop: CSAFTGNGEKLFF. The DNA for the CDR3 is TGCAGTGCCTTCACAGGGAACGGGGAAAAACTGTTTTTT.

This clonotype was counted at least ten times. CDR3 DNA sequence: TGCGCCAGCAGCCCCGTACAGGGAGGGAACACTGAAGCTTTCTTT. Translated: CASSPVQGGNTEAFF. The rearrangement uses TRBV5-1 and TRBJ1-1; TRBD1 might be the D (6 bases). CDR3 length: 15 residues. Trimming cost V 4 bases and J 1 base, with 14 bases left between them. Per germline, CDR1 SGHRS and CDR2 YFSETQ.

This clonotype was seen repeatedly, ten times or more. CDR3 nucleotides: TGTGCCAGCACCTTCGGGACTAGCGGGCGATACAATGAGCAGTTCTTC. This sequence encodes CASTFGTSGRYNEQFF. The chain uses TRBV12-3 or TRBV12-4 and TRBJ2-1, with 12 positions matching TRBD2. The junction had 8 bases not matched to a gene; V was cut back by 7 bases and J by 4 bases. This CDR3 spans 16 amino acids.

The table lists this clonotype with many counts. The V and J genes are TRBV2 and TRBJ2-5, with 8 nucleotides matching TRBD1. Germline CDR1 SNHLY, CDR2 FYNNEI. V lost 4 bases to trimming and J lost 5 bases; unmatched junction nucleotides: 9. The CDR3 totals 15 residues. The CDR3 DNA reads TGTGCCAGCAGTGCCCTGACAGGGGATGGTGAGACCCAGTACTTC. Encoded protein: CASSALTGDGETQYF.

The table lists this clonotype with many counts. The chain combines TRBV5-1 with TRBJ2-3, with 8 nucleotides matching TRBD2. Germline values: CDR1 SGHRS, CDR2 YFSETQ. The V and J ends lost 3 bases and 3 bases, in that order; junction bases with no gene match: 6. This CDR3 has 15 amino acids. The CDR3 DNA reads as TGCGCCAGCAGCTCCTATAGCGGGGTGACAGATACGCAGTATTTT. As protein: CASSSYSGVTDTQYF.

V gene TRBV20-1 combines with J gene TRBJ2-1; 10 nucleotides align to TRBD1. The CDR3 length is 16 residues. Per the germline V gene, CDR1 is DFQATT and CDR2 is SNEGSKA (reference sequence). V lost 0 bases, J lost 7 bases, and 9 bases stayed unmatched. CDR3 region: CSARDTRDRGWNEQFF. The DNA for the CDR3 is TGCAGTGCTAGAGATACCCGGGACAGGGGTTGGAATGAGCAGTTCTTC.

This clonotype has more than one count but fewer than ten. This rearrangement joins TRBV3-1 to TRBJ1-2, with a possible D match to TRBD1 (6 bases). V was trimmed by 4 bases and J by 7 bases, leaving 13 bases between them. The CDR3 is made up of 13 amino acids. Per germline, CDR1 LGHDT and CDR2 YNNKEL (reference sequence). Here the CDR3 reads CASSPYRDSGYTF. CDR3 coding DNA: TGTGCCAGCAGCCCCTACAGGGATAGTGGCTACACCTTC.

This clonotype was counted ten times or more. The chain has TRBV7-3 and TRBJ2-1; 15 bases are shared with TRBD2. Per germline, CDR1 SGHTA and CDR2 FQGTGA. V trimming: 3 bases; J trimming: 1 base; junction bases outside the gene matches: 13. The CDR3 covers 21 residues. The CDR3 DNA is TGTGCCAGCAGCTTCACAGGTGGGACTAGCGGGGGGACCGGATCCTACAATGAGCAGTTCTTC. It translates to CASSFTGGTSGGTGSYNEQFF.

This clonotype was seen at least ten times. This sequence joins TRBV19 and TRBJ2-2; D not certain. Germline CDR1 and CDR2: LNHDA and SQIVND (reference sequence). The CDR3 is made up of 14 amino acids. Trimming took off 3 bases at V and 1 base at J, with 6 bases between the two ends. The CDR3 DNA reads TGTGCCAGTAGTATTCCCCAGAACACCGGGGAGCTGTTTTTT. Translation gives CASSIPQNTGELFF.

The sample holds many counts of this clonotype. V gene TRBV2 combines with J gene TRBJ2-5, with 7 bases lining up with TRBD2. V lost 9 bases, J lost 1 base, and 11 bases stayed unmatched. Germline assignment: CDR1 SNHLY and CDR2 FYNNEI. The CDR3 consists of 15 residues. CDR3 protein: CASRASGVLQETQYF. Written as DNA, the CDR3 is TGTGCCAGTAGGGCGAGCGGGGTACTCCAAGAGACCCAGTACTTC.

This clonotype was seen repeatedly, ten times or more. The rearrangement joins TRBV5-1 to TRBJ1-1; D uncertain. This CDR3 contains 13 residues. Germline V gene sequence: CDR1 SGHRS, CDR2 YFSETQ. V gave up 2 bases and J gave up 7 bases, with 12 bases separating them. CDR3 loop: CASSFAGAGEAFF. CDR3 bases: TGCGCCAGCAGCTTCGCAGGCGCGGGTGAAGCTTTCTTT.

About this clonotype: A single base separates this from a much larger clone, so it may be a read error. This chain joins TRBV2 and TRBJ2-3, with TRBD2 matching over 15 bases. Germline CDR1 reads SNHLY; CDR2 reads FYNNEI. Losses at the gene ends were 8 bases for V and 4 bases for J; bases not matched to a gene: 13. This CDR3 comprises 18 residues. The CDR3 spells CASCPRTSGGAGSDTQYF. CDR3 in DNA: TGTGCCAGCTGTCCCCGGACTAGCGGGGGGGCGGGGTCAGATACGCAGTATTTT.

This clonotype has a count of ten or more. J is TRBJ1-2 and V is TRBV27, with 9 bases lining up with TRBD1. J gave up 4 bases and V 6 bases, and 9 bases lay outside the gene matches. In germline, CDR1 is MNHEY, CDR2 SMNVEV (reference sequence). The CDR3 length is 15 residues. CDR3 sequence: CASSRTGVGGYGYTF. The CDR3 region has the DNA TGTGCCAGCAGCAGGACAGGGGTTGGGGGCTATGGCTACACCTTC.

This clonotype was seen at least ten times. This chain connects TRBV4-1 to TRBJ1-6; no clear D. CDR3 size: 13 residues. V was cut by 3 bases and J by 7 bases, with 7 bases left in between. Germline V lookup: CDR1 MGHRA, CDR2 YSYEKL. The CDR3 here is CASSQGVNSPLHF. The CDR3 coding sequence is TGCGCCAGCAGCCAGGGAGTGAATTCACCCCTCCACTTT.

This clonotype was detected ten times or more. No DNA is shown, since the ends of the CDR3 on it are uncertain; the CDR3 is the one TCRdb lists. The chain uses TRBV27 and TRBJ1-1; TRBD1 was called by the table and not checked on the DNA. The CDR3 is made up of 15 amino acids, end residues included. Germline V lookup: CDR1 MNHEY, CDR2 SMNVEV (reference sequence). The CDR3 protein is CASSSSDAPGTEAFF.

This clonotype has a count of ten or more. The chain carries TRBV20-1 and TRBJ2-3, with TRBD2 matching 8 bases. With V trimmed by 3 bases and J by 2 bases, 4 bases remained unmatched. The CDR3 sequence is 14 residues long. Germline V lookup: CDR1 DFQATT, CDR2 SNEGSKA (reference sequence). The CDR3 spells CSASRRGVTDTQYF. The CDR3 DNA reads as TGCAGTGCTAGCCGGCGGGGGGTCACAGATACGCAGTATTTT.

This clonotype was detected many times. CDR3 sequence (DNA): TGTGCCAGCAGTTTGGGCCCCCAGGTTTTTGACTACACCTTC. This sequence encodes CASSLGPQVFDYTF. This chain uses TRBV12-3 or TRBV12-4 with TRBJ1-2; D not resolved. V was shortened by 3 bases and J by 10 bases, with 18 bases between the two germline ends. The CDR3 is made up of 14 amino acids.

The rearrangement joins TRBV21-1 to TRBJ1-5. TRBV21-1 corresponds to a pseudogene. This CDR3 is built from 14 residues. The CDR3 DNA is TGTGCCAGCAGCCGGCGTTTAATAGATCAGCCCCAGCATTTT. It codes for CASSRRLIDQPQHF.

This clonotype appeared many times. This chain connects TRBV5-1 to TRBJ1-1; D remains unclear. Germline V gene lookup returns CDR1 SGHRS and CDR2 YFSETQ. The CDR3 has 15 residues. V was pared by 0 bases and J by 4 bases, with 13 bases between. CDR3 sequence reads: CASSLETGGSTEAFF. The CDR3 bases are TGCGCCAGCAGCTTGGAGACGGGCGGTAGCACTGAAGCTTTCTTT. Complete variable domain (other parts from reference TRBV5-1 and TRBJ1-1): KAGVTQTPRYLIKTRGQQVTLSCSPISGHRSVSWYQQTPGQGLQFLFEYFSETQRNKGNFPGRFSGRQFSNSRSEMNVSTLELGDSALYLCASSLETGGSTEAFFGQGTRLTVV.

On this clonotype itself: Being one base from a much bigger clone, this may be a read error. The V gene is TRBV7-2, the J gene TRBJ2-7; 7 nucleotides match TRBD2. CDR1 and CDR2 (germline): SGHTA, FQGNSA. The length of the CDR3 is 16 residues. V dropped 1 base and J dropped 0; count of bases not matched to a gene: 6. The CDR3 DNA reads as TGTGCCAGCAGCTTAGGGGAGGGTCTGAGCTCCTACGAGCAGTACTTC. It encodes CASSLGEGLSSYEQYF.

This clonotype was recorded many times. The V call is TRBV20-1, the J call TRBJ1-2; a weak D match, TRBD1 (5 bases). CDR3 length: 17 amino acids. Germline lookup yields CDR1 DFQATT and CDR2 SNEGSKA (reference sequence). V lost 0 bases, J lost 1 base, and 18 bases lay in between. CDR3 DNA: TGCAGTGCTAGAGATTTACGGCGGGGCGCTGGTAACTATGGCTACACCTTC. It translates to CSARDLRRGAGNYGYTF.